This T cell receptor beta chain was obtained from a study of T cell responses to AZD1222 COVID-19 vaccine. The assay was immunoSEQ multiplex PCR, and TCRdb's table has in-frame clones only and misses some. The data hold 95,000 to 110,000 clones, with 85% to 95% observed a single time. CDR3 length equals 17 residues. V trimming: 3 bases; J trimming: 0 bases; junction bases outside the gene matches: 7. The germline gives CDR1 LNHDA, CDR2 SQIVND (reference sequence). In regard to this clone: Its antigen is currently unknown.

Recipients boosted at about 4 weeks or about 12 weeks are pooled. Findings of the study overall: Most donors were white British, females outnumbered males, and clonal diversity was possibly underestimated. The reported proportion of spike-specific TCRs targeting unmutated variant regions was nearly half.

Sequences were derived from peripheral blood, sampled 28 days after the second AZD1222 dose. The chain joins TRBV19 to TRBJ2-4; 8 bases line up with TRBD2. This TCR was sampled from an adult who received the AZD1222 COVID-19 vaccine. The CDR3 DNA is TGTGCCAGTAGTATCGCCACTAGCGGTCTAGCCAAAAACATTCAGTACTTC. Amino acids: CASSIATSGLAKNIQYF.